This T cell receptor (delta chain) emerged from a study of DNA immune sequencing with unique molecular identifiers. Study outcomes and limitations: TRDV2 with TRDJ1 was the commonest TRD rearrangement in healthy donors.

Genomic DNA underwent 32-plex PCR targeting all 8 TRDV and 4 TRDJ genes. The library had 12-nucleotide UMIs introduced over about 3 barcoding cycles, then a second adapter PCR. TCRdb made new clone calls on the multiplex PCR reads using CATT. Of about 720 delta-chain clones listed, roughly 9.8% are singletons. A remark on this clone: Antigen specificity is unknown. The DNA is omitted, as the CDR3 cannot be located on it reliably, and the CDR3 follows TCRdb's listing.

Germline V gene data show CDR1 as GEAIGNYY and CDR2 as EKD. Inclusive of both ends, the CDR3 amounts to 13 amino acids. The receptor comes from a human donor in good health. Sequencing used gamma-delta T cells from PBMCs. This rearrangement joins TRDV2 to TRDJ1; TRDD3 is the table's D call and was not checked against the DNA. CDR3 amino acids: CACAVGDTLKLIF.